A selection of T cell receptor beta chains follows, all from one sample in a study of breast tumors, draining lymph nodes, adjacent tissues. TCRdb redid the calling of the multiplex PCR reads with MiXCR, one entry per CDR3 protein. The data contain about 12,000 distinct CDR3 sequences, roughly 40% of them seen just once; the ten biggest clones take up more than 12%. Sequences were obtained from breast tumor tissue. These receptor sequences come from a female donor with breast cancer. Some clones in this sample may be carry-over from other donors' samples. The CDR3 runs from the conserved cysteine through the conserved F or W. Each record gives: J gene, V gene, clone size, D gene, CDR3 DNA, CDR3 protein. D genes are given only for firm matches. Expanded clones get a size class; other rows say once, few or many, or leave the size out.

j_gene: TRBJ1-6; v_gene: TRBV20-1; abundance: medium-sized; d_gene: .; CDR3nt: TGCAGTGTTTCAAGCCAGAATTCACCCCTCCACTTT; CDR3aa: CSVSSQNSPLHF
j_gene: TRBJ2-3; v_gene: TRBV6-4; abundance: many; d_gene: .; CDR3nt: TGTGCCAGCAGTGAAGGACCCTACAGCGGAGCGCAGTATTTT; CDR3aa: CASSEGPYSGAQYF
j_gene: TRBJ2-7; v_gene: TRBV12-3/TRBV12-4; abundance: many; d_gene: .; CDR3nt: TGTGCCAGCAGTTTTGCCCTGGGGCAGGCTTCCTACGAGCAGTACTTC; CDR3aa: CASSFALGQASYEQYF
j_gene: TRBJ2-1; v_gene: TRBV12-3/TRBV12-4; abundance: .; d_gene: TRBD2; CDR3nt: TGTGCCAGCAGTCCCCGGAGCGGGAGGCCTGACAATGAGCAGTTCTTC; CDR3aa: CASSPRSGRPDNEQFF
j_gene: TRBJ1-6; v_gene: TRBV4-2; abundance: medium-sized; d_gene: .; CDR3nt: TGTGCCAGCAGCCAGGCCAGGGGAGATAATTCACCCCTCCACTTT; CDR3aa: CASSQARGDNSPLHF
j_gene: TRBJ1-5; v_gene: TRBV3-1; abundance: many; d_gene: .; CDR3nt: TGTGCCAGCAGCCAAGATTTGTCCCAGGGTAATCAGCCCCAGCATTTT; CDR3aa: CASSQDLSQGNQPQHF
j_gene: TRBJ2-6; v_gene: TRBV28; abundance: .; d_gene: .; CDR3nt: TGTGCCAGCACTTTGGGCGACTCTGGGGCCAACGTCCTGACTTTC; CDR3aa: CASTLGDSGANVLTF
j_gene: TRBJ2-2; v_gene: TRBV20-1; abundance: many; d_gene: .; CDR3nt: TGCAGTGCTGGGGGGACTGTCACCGGGGAGCTGTTTTTT; CDR3aa: CSAGGTVTGELFF
j_gene: TRBJ2-2; v_gene: TRBV10-2; abundance: .; d_gene: .; CDR3nt: TGCGCCAGCAGAGGTCCGTCAGAGAACACCGGGGAGCTGTTTTTT; CDR3aa: CASRGPSENTGELFF
j_gene: TRBJ1-5; v_gene: TRBV7-9; abundance: many; d_gene: .; CDR3nt: TGTGCCAGCAGCTTACCCGGGCAGCCCCAGCATTTT; CDR3aa: CASSLPGQPQHF
j_gene: TRBJ2-3; v_gene: TRBV24-1; abundance: medium-sized; d_gene: .; CDR3nt: TGTGCCACCAGTGACATTCAGGGGGGGACAGATACGCAGTATTTT; CDR3aa: CATSDIQGGTDTQYF
j_gene: TRBJ1-6; v_gene: TRBV6-2/TRBV6-3; abundance: .; d_gene: TRBD1; CDR3nt: TGTGCCAGCAGTTCCCAGGACAGGGGAGGATCACCCCTCCACTTT; CDR3aa: CASSSQDRGGSPLHF
j_gene: TRBJ2-1; v_gene: TRBV19; abundance: medium-sized; d_gene: .; CDR3nt: TGTGCCAGTAGTATAGTAGGGCAGAGCTCCTACAATGAGCAGTTCTTC; CDR3aa: CASSIVGQSSYNEQFF
j_gene: TRBJ2-1; v_gene: TRBV19; abundance: many; d_gene: .; CDR3nt: TGTGCCAGTAGTATCTTGGCAGTAGCCTACAATGAGCAGTTCTTC; CDR3aa: CASSILAVAYNEQFF
j_gene: TRBJ2-3; v_gene: TRBV7-7; abundance: many; d_gene: .; CDR3nt: TGTGCTAGCAGCAAACTTGATGGGGGTACGCAGTATTTT; CDR3aa: CASSKLDGGTQYF
j_gene: TRBJ2-1; v_gene: TRBV29-1; abundance: .; d_gene: .; CDR3nt: TGCAGCGTTGACCCTGGGGGGAGAAGGTACAATGAGCAGTTCTTC; CDR3aa: CSVDPGGRRYNEQFF
j_gene: TRBJ1-5; v_gene: TRBV6-2/TRBV6-3; abundance: many; d_gene: TRBD1; CDR3nt: TGTGCCAGCAGTTATCTGGACAGGGGCGGGAATCAGCCCCAGCATTTT; CDR3aa: CASSYLDRGGNQPQHF
j_gene: TRBJ1-4; v_gene: TRBV19; abundance: many; d_gene: .; CDR3nt: TGTGCCAGTAGTATAACGGCAGGGGATGAAAAACTGTTTTTT; CDR3aa: CASSITAGDEKLFF
j_gene: TRBJ2-7; v_gene: TRBV5-1; abundance: .; d_gene: .; CDR3nt: TGCGCCAGCAGCAAGCGGGCTGACTCCTACGAGCAGTACTTC; CDR3aa: CASSKRADSYEQYF
j_gene: TRBJ2-7; v_gene: TRBV6-1; abundance: many; d_gene: .; CDR3nt: TGTGCCAGCAGTGATTCGAGGAACAATAAATACGAGCAGTACTTC; CDR3aa: CASSDSRNNKYEQYF
j_gene: TRBJ2-7; v_gene: TRBV9; abundance: .; d_gene: .; CDR3nt: TGTGCTAGCAGCGTAGTTTTCCGCGAGCAGCACTTC; CDR3aa: CASSVVFREQHF
j_gene: TRBJ2-5; v_gene: TRBV20-1; abundance: medium-sized; d_gene: TRBD1; CDR3nt: TGCAGTGCTGGGGGACAGCAATTGTACTTC; CDR3aa: CSAGGQQLYF